A selection of T cell receptor beta chains follows, all from one sample in a study of blood T cell repertoires in COVID-19. The method was immunoSEQ multiplex PCR; TCRdb's version includes in-frame clones alone and lacks a portion of them. The sample consists of around 370,000 clones, about 90% of them appearing once. Sequenced: peripheral blood. Every receptor here comes from a woman aged 50 to 65 with COVID-19, enrolled during active disease. CDR3s include the opening cysteine and the closing phenylalanine or tryptophan. Fields, in order: D gene, V gene, clone size, CDR3 protein. The D gene is left open where the match is weak. The size field is filled for only some rows; it gives once, few, many or a size class.

d_call: TRBD2; v_call: TRBV7-9; clone_size: few; cdr3_aa: CASTLAGGPGEQYF
d_call: TRBD1; v_call: TRBV7-9; clone_size: NA; cdr3_aa: CASSEPQGQTLQGYGYTF
d_call: TRBD2; v_call: TRBV3-1/TRBV3-2; clone_size: NA; cdr3_aa: CASSQSTRREGYNEQFF
d_call: TRBD2; v_call: TRBV7-6; clone_size: NA; cdr3_aa: CASSSYPSGSSNNEQFF
d_call: NA; v_call: TRBV7-2; clone_size: once; cdr3_aa: CASSGNGLIQETQYF
d_call: TRBD2; v_call: TRBV11-2; clone_size: once; cdr3_aa: CASSLAPAGVEETQYF
d_call: NA; v_call: TRBV11-1; clone_size: NA; cdr3_aa: CASSLSFRGYEQYF
d_call: NA; v_call: TRBV3-1/TRBV3-2; clone_size: NA; cdr3_aa: CASSRRGLSEVHEQYF
d_call: NA; v_call: TRBV9; clone_size: NA; cdr3_aa: CASSAGRGNTEAFF
d_call: NA; v_call: TRBV12-3/TRBV12-4; clone_size: NA; cdr3_aa: CASGLGGGEQFF
d_call: TRBD1; v_call: TRBV6-5; clone_size: NA; cdr3_aa: CASTSGQGANEQYF
d_call: TRBD2; v_call: TRBV11-2; clone_size: NA; cdr3_aa: CASSTGTIQETQYF
d_call: TRBD2; v_call: TRBV7-9; clone_size: once; cdr3_aa: CASSLSGNTYEQYF
d_call: TRBD2; v_call: TRBV7-7; clone_size: NA; cdr3_aa: CASSPSWGGAQETQYF
d_call: TRBD1; v_call: TRBV27; clone_size: few; cdr3_aa: CASSLSPGGNYGYTF
d_call: NA; v_call: TRBV7-6; clone_size: NA; cdr3_aa: CASSLDTFVEGNQPQHF
d_call: NA; v_call: TRBV15; clone_size: NA; cdr3_aa: CATSRQGNYGYTF
d_call: TRBD1; v_call: TRBV7-9; clone_size: NA; cdr3_aa: CASRTQGAYEQYF
d_call: TRBD1; v_call: TRBV12-5; clone_size: once; cdr3_aa: CASGLGTGVVNEQFF
d_call: NA; v_call: TRBV9; clone_size: NA; cdr3_aa: CASSGPTGNTGELFF